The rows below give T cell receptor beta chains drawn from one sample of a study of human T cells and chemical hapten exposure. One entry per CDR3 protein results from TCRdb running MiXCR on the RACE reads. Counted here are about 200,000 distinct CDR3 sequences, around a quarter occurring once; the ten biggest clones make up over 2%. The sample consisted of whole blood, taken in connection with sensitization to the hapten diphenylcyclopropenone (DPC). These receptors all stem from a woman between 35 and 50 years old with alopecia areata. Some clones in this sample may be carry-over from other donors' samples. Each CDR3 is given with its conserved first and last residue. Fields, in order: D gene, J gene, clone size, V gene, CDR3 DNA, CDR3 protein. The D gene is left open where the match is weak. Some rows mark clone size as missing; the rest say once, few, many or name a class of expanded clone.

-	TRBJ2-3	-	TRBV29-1	TGCAGCGCAACAACTAGCACAGATACGCAGTATTTT	CSATTSTDTQYF
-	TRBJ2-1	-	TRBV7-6	TGTGCCAGCAGCCAAACCCCCGGGACGGGAGTTAAGGAGCAGTTCTTC	CASSQTPGTGVKEQFF
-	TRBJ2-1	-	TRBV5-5	TGTGCCAGCAGCTCCATCAGGACGGGTAGCAATGAGCAGTTCTTC	CASSSIRTGSNEQFF
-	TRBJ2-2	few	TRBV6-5	TGTGCCAGCAGATCCTACAGGTCGAACACCGGGGAGCTGTTTTTT	CASRSYRSNTGELFF
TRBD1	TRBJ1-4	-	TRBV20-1	TGCAGTGCTCGTTTTCCGGGACAGAGCGAAAAACTGTTTTTT	CSARFPGQSEKLFF
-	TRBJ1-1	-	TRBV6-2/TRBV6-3	TGTGCCAGCACCCTAATGGGCGGTACTGAAGCTTTCTTT	CASTLMGGTEAFF
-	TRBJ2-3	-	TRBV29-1	TGCAGCGTTGAAACAGTGACAGATACGCAGTATTTT	CSVETVTDTQYF
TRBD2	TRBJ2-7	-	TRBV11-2	TGTGCCAGCAGCTTCTCTCTAGCGGGAGGAAGCGACGAGCAGTACTTC	CASSFSLAGGSDEQYF
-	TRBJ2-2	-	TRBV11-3	TGTGCCAGCAGCTTAGTCACAGGGAGGGTCACCGGGGAGCTGTTTTTT	CASSLVTGRVTGELFF
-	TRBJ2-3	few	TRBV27	TGTGCCAGCAGTAAACGAAACCCGTTTAGTACAGATACGCAGTATTTT	CASSKRNPFSTDTQYF